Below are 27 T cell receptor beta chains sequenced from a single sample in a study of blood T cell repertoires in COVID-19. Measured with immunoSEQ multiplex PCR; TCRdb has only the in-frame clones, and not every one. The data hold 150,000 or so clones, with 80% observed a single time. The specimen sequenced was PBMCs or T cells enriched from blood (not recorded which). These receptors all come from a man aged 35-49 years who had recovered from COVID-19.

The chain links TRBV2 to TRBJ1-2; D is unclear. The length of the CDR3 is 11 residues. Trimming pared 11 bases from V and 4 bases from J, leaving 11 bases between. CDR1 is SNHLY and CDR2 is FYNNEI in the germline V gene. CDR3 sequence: CASSEAYGYTF. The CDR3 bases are TGTGCCTCTTCCGAGGCCTATGGCTACACCTTC.

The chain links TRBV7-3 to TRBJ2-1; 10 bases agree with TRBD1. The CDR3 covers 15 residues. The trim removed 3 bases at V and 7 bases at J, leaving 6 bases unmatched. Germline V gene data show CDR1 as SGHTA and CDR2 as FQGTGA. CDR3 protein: CASSFSGTGANEQFF. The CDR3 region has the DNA TGTGCCAGCAGCTTCTCCGGGACAGGGGCGAATGAGCAGTTCTTC. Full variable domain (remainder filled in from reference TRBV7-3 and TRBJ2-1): GAGVSQTPSNKVTEKGKYVELRCDPISGHTALYWYRQSLGQGPEFLIYFQGTGAADDSGLPNDRFFAVRPEGSVSTLKIQRTERGDSAVYLCASSFSGTGANEQFFGPGTRLTVL.

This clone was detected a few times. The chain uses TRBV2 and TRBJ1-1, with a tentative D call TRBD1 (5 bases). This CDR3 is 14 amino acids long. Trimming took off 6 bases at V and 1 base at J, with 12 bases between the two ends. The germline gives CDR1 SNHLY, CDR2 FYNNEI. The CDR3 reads CASSLGAGNTEAFF. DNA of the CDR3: TGTGCCAGCAGCCTTGGGGCAGGGAACACTGAAGCTTTCTTT.

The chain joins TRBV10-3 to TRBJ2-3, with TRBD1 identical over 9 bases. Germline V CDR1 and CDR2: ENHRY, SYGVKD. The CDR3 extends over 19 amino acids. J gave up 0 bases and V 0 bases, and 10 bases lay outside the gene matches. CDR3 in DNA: TGTGCCATCAGTGAGTCATTAAATTCCGGGACAGGGAGCACAGATACGCAGTATTTT. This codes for CAISESLNSGTGSTDTQYF.

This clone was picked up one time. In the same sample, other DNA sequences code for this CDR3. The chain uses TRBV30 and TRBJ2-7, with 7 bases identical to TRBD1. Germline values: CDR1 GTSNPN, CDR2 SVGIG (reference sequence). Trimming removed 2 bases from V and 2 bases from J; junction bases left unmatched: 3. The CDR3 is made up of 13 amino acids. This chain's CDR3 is CAWSPGQTYEQYF. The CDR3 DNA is TGTGCCTGGAGTCCGGGACAGACCTACGAGCAGTACTTC.

CDR3 region: CASSPGTGLDEKLFF. For the CDR3, the DNA is TGTGCCAGCAGTCCCGGGACAGGGCTAGATGAAAAACTGTTTTTT. This chain uses TRBV27 with TRBJ1-4, with 9 bases that match TRBD1. The CDR3 is made up of 15 amino acids. J gave up 6 bases and V 5 bases, and 7 bases lay outside the gene matches. Germline V gene data show CDR1 as MNHEY and CDR2 as SMNVEV (reference sequence).

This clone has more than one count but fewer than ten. CDR3: CASSQDLARNGYGYTF. For the CDR3, the DNA is TGCGCCAGCAGCCAAGACCTTGCGAGGAACGGCTATGGCTACACCTTC. The genes are TRBV4-1 and TRBJ1-2; D is ambiguous. From germline, CDR1 is MGHRA and CDR2 YSYEKL. V was trimmed by 0 bases and J by 4 bases, leaving 15 bases between them. This CDR3 comprises 16 residues.

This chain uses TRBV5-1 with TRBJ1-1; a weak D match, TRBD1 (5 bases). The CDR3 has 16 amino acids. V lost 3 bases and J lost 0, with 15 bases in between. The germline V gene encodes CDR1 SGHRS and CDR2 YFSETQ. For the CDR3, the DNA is TGCGCCAGCAGCTCAAGGGAGCGGGGGGTGAACACTGAAGCTTTCTTT. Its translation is CASSSRERGVNTEAFF. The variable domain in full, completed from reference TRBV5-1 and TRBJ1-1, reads KAGVTQTPRYLIKTRGQQVTLSCSPISGHRSVSWYQQTPGQGLQFLFEYFSETQRNKGNFPGRFSGRQFSNSRSEMNVSTLELGDSALYLCASSSRERGVNTEAFFGQGTRLTVV.

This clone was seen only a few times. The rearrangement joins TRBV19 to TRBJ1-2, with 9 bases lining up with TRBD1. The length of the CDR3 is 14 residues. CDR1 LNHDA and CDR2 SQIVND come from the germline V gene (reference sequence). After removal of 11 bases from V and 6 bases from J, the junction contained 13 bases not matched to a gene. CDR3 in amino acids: CAVAQPGQGNGYTF. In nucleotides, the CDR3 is TGTGCCGTAGCCCAACCGGGACAGGGTAATGGCTACACCTTC.

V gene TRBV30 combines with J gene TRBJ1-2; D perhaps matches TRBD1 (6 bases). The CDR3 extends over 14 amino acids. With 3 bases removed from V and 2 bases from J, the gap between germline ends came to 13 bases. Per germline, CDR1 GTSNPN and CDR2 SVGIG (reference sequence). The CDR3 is CAWSPGQKNYGYTF. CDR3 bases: TGTGCCTGGAGCCCGGGACAAAAAAACTATGGCTACACCTTC. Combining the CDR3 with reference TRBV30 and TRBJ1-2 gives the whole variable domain SQTIHQWPATLVQPVGSPLSLECTVEGTSNPNLYWYRQAAGRGLQLLFYSVGIGQISSEVPQNLSASRPQDRQFILSSKKLLLSDSGFYLCAWSPGQKNYGYTFGSGTRLTVV.

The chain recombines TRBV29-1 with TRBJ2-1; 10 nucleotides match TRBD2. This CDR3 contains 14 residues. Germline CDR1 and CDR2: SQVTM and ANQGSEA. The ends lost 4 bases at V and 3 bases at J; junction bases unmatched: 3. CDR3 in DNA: TGCAGCGTTGCCGGACTAGCGGACTACAATGAGCAGTTCTTC. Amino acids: CSVAGLADYNEQFF.

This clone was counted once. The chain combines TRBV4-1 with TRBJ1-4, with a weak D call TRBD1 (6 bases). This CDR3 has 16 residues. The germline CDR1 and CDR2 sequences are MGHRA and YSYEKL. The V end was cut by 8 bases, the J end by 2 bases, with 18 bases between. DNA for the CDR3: TGCGCCAGCTGTCGGGGACAAGGGATCACTAATGAAAAACTGTTTTTT. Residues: CASCRGQGITNEKLFF.

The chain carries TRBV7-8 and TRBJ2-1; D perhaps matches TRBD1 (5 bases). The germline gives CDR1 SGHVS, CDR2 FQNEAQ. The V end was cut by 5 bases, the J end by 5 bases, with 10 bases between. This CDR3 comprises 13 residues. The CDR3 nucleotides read TGTGCCAGCAGCAGCAGGGTGAACAATGAGCAGTTCTTC. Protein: CASSSRVNNEQFF.

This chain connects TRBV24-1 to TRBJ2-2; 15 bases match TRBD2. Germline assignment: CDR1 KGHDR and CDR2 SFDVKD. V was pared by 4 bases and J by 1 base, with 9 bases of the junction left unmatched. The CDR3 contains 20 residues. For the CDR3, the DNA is TGTGCCACCAGTGAAGCACCGGGACTAGCGGGGGGCAGGAACACCGGGGAGCTGTTTTTT. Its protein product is CATSEAPGLAGGRNTGELFF.

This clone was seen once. Here the CDR3 reads CASRPTRTGNTIYF. The CDR3, as DNA: TGTGCCAGCAGACCTACTAGAACTGGAAACACCATATATTTT. This rearrangement joins TRBV6-5 to TRBJ1-3; D is ambiguous. With 6 bases removed from V and 2 bases from J, the gap between germline ends came to 11 bases. In germline, CDR1 is MNHEY, CDR2 SVGAGI. The CDR3 loop spans 14 amino acids.

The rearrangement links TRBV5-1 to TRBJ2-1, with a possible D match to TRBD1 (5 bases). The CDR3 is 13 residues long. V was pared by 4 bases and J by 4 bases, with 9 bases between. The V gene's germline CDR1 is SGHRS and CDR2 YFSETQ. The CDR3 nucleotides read TGCGCCAGCAGCGACACAGGTTACAATGAGCAGTTCTTC. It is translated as CASSDTGYNEQFF.

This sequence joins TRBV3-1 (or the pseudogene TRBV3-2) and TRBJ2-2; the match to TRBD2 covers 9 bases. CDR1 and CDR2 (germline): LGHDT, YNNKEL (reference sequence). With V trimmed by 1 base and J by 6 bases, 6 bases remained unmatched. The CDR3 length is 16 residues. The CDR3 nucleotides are TGTGCCAGCAGCCAAGCCAGCGGGGGGCCGTCCGGGGAGCTGTTTTTT. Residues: CASSQASGGPSGELFF.

The CDR3 region has the DNA TGTGCCAGTAGTTCCGGCGGCAGGGCAAATGAAAAACTGTTTTTT. The encoded protein is CASSSGGRANEKLFF. The chain joins TRBV19 to TRBJ1-4, with D possibly matching TRBD1 (5 bases). Germline assignment: CDR1 LNHDA and CDR2 SQIVND (reference sequence). This CDR3 contains 15 residues. V was pared by 5 bases and J by 5 bases, with 15 bases between.

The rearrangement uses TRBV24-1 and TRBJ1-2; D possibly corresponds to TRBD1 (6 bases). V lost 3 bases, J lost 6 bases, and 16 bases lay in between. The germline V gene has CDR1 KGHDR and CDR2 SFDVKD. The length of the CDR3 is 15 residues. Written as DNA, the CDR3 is TGTGCCACCAGTGATGAAACAGGGTCTCTGGATGGCTACACCTTC. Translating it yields CATSDETGSLDGYTF.

This CDR3 is CASANSYNQEAFF. CDR3 in DNA: TGTGCTAGTGCTAACAGTTATAACCAAGAAGCTTTCTTT. The J gene is TRBJ1-1, the V gene TRBV12-5; D gene ambiguous. Germline V gene data show CDR1 as LGHNT and CDR2 as FRNRAP. V lost 7 bases and J lost 8, with 17 bases in between. CDR3 length: 13 amino acids.

Here the CDR3 reads CASSGEGTGNRRYQETQYF. The DNA for the CDR3 is TGTGCCAGCAGTGGTGAGGGGACAGGAAATAGACGGTACCAAGAGACCCAGTACTTC. The J gene is TRBJ2-5, the V gene TRBV6-1; 8 bases agree with TRBD1. With 4 bases clipped from V and 0 bases from J, the junction kept 16 bases outside the gene matches. Germline V gene data show CDR1 as MNHNS and CDR2 as SASEGT. CDR3 length equals 19 residues.

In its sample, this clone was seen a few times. In DNA form, the CDR3 reads TGTGCCTGGAGTGTTAGACAGGGGGGCGGTCAGCCCCAGCATTTT. Translating gives CAWSVRQGGGQPQHF. The rearrangement joins TRBV30 to TRBJ1-5; the match to TRBD1 covers 9 bases. CDR3 length equals 15 residues. Germline loops: CDR1 GTSNPN, CDR2 SVGIG (reference sequence). V was clipped by 0 bases and J by 6 bases; unmatched bases: 6. The variable domain in full, with the rest retrieved from reference TRBV30 and TRBJ1-5, is SQTIHQWPATLVQPVGSPLSLECTVEGTSNPNLYWYRQAAGRGLQLLFYSVGIGQISSEVPQNLSASRPQDRQFILSSKKLLLSDSGFYLCAWSVRQGGGQPQHFGDGTRLSIL.

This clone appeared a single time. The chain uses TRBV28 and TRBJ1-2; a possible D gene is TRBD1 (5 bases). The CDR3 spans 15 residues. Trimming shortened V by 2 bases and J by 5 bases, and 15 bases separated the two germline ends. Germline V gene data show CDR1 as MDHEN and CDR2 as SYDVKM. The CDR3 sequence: CASSLTGLEVYGYTF. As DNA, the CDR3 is TGTGCCAGCAGTTTAACAGGCCTTGAGGTATATGGCTACACCTTC.

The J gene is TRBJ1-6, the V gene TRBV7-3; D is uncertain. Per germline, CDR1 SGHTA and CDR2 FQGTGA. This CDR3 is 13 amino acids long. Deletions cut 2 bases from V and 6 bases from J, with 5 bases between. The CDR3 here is CASSLEANSPLHF. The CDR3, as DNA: TGTGCCAGCAGCTTAGAAGCTAATTCACCCCTCCACTTT.

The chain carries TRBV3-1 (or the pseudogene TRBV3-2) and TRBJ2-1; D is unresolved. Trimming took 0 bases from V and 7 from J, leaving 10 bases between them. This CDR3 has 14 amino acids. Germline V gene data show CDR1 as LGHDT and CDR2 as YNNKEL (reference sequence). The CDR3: CASSQDYKRNEQFF. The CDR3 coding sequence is TGTGCCAGCAGCCAAGACTACAAGAGGAATGAGCAGTTCTTC.

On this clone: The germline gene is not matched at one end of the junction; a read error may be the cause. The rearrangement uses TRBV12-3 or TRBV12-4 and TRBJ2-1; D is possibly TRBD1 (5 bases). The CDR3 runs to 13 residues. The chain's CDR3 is CASRLGWGDEQFF. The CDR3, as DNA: TGTGCCAGCAGATTAGGTTGGGGCGATGAGCAGTTCTTC.

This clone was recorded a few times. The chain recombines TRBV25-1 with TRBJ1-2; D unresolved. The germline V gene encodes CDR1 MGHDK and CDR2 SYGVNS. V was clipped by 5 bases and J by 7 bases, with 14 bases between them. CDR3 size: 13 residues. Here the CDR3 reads CASSRSGVGGYTF. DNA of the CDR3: TGTGCCAGCAGTAGGTCCGGGGTGGGTGGCTACACCTTC.